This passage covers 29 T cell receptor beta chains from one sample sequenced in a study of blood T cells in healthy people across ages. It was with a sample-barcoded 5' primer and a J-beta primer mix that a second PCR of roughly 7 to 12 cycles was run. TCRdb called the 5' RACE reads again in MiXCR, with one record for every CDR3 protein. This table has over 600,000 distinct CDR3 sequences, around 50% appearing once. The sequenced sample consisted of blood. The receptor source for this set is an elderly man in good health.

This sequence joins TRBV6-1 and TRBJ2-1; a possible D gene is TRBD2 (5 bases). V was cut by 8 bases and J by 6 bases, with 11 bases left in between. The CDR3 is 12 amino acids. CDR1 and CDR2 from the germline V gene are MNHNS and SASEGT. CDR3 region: CASGSIVNEQFF. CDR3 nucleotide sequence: TGTGCCAGCGGGAGTATTGTCAATGAGCAGTTCTTC.

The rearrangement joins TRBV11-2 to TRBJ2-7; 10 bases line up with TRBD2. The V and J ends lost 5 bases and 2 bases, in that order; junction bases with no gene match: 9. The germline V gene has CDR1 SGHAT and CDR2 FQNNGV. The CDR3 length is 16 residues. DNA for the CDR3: TGTGCCAGCAGCACACTTAGCGGGAGGCCTACCTACGAGCAGTACTTC. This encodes CASSTLSGRPTYEQYF.

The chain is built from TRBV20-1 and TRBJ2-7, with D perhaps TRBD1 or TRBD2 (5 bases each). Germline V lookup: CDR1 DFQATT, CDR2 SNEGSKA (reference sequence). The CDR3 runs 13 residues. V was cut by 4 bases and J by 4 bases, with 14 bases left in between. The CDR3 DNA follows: TGCAGTGCTATCCGGGACGCCCTATACGAGCAGTACTTC. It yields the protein CSAIRDALYEQYF.

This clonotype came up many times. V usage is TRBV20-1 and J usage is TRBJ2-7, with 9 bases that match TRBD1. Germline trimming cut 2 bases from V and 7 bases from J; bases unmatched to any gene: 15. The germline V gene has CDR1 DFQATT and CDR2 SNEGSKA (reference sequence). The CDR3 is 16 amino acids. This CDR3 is CSARFSDRGARGEQYF. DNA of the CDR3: TGCAGTGCTAGATTCTCGGACAGGGGCGCTCGAGGGGAGCAGTACTTC.

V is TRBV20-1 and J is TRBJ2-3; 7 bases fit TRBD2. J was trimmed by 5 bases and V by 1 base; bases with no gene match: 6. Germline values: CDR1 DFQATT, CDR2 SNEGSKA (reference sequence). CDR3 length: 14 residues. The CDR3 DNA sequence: TGCAGTGCTAGAGTGGGCGGGAGACGAGATACGCAGTATTTT. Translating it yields CSARVGGRRDTQYF.

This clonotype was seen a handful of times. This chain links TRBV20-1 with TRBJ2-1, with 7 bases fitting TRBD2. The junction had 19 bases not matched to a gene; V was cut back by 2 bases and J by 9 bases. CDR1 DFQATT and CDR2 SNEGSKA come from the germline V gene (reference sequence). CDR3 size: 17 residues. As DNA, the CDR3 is TGCAGTGCTAGACAGCACGGGGGGAACCTTGGTGGTGGTGAGCAGTTCTTC. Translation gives CSARQHGGNLGGGEQFF.

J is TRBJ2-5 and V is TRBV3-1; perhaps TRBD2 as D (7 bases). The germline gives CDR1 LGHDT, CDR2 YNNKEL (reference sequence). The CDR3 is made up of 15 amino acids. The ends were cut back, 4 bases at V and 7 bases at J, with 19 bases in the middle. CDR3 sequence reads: CASSPMRGGPMTQYF. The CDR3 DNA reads TGTGCCAGCAGCCCAATGCGCGGGGGCCCGATGACCCAGTACTTC.

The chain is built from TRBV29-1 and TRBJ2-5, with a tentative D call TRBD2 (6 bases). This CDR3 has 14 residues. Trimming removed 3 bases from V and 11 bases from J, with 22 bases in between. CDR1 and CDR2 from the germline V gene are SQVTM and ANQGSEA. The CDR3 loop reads CSVDGRDSSGEQYF. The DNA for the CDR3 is TGCAGCGTTGATGGGCGGGACTCCTCGGGGGAGCAGTACTTC.

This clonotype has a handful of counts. The DNA of the CDR3 is TGTGCCAGCAGTTACTCGAGGACTAGCGGACTTTTCCCAACCTACGAGCAGTACTTC. It translates to CASSYSRTSGLFPTYEQYF. This chain joins TRBV6-2 or TRBV6-3 and TRBJ2-7; 10 positions match TRBD2. This CDR3 is built from 19 residues. Germline assignment: CDR1 MNHEY and CDR2 SVGEGT. J gave up 2 bases and V 0 bases, and 13 bases lay outside the gene matches.

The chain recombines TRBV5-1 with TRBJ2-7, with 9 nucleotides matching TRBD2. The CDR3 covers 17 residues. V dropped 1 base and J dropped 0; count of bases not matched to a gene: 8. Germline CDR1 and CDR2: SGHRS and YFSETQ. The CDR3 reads CASSLISGGPYSYEQYF. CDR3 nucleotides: TGCGCCAGCAGCTTGATTAGCGGGGGCCCTTACTCCTACGAGCAGTACTTC.

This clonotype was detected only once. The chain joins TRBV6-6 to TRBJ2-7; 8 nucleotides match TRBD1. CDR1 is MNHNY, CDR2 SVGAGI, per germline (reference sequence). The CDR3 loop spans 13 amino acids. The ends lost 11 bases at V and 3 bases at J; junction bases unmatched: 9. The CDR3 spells CAGSQGVFYEQYF. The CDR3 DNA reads TGTGCCGGATCACAGGGGGTGTTCTACGAGCAGTACTTC.

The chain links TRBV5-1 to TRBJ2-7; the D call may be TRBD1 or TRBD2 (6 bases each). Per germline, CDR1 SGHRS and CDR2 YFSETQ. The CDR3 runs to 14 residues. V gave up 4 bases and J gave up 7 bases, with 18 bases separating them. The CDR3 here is CASSPPGAQNEQYF. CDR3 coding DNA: TGCGCCAGCAGCCCCCCGGGGGCCCAGAATGAGCAGTACTTC.

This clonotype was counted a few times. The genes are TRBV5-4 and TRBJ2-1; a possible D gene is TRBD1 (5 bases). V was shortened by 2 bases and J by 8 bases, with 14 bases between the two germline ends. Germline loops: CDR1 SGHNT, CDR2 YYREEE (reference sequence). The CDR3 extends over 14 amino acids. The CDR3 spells CASSFRPKGDEQFF. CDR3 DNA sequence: TGTGCCAGCAGCTTCAGGCCTAAAGGGGATGAGCAGTTCTTC.

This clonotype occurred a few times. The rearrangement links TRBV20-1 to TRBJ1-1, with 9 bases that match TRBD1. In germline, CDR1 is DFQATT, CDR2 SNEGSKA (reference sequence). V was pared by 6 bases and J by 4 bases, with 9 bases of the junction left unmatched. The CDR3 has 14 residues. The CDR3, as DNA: TGCAGTGCCCTTACAGGACAGGGGAGCACTGAAGCTTTCTTT. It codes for CSALTGQGSTEAFF.

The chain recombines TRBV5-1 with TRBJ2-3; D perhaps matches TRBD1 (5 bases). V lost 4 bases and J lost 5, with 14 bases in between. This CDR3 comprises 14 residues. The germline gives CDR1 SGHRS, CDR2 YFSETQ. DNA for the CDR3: TGCGCCAGCAGCCCTGGGCAGGGTCAAGATACGCAGTATTTT. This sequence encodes CASSPGQGQDTQYF.

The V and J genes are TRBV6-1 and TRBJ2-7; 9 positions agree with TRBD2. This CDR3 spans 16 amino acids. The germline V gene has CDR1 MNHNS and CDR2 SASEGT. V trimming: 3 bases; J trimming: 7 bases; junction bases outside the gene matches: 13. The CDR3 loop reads CASSDISGRSNNEQYF. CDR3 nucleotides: TGTGCCAGCAGTGATATTAGCGGGAGAAGCAACAATGAGCAGTACTTC.

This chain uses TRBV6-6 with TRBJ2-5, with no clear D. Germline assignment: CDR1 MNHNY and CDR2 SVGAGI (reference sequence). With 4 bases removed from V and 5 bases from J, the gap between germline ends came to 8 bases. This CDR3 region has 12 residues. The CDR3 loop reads CASSSDRETQYF. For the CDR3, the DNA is TGTGCCAGCAGTTCCGACCGGGAGACCCAGTACTTC.

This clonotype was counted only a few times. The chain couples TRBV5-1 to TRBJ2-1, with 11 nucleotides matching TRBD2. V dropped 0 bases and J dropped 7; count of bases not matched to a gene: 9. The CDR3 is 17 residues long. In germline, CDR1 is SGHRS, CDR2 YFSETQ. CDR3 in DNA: TGCGCCAGCAGCTTGGGCCCCACTAGCGGGAGAGGTAATGAGCAGTTCTTC. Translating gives CASSLGPTSGRGNEQFF.

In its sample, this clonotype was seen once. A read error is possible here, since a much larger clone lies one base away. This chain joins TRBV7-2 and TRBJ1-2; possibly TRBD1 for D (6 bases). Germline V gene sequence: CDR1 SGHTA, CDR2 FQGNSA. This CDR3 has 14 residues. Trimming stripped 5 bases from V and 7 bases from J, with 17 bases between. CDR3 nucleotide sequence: TGTGCCAGCAGCCAGCAGAGCGCAGGGGCTGGCTACACCTTC. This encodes CASSQQSAGAGYTF.

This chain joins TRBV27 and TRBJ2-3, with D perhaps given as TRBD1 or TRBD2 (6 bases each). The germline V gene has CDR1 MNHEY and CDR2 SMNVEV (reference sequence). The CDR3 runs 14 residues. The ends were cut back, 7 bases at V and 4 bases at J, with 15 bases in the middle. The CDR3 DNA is TGTGCCAGCACCTGGGGGGCTCTAGCAGATACGCAGTATTTT. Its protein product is CASTWGALADTQYF.

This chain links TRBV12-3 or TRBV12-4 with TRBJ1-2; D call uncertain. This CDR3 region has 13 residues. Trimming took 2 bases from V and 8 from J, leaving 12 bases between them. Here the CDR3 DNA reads TGTGCCAGCAGTTTATTTAGGGCAGAGGGCTACACCTTC. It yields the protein CASSLFRAEGYTF.

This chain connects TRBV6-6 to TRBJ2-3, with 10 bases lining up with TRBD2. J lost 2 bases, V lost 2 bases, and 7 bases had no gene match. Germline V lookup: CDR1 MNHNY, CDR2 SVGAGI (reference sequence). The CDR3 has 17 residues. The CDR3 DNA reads TGTGCCAGCAGTTACGCCGGGACTAGCGCGTTCACAGATACGCAGTATTTT. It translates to CASSYAGTSAFTDTQYF.

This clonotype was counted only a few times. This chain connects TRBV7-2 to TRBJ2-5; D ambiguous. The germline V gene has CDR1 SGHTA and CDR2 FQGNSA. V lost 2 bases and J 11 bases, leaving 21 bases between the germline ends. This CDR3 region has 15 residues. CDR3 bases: TGTGCCAGCAGCTTATGGGCTAGGCCCCTAGGTGAGCAGTACTTC. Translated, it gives CASSLWARPLGEQYF.

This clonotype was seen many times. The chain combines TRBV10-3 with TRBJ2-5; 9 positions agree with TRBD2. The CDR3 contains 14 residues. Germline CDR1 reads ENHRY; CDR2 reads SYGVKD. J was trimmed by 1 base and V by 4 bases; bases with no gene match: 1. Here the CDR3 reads CAISGTSVQETQYF. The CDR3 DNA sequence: TGTGCCATCAGTGGGACTAGCGTCCAAGAGACCCAGTACTTC.

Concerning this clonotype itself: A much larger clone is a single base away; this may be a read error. CDR3 in DNA: TGTGCCAGCAGCCAAGATATGGGGAGCGGGTGGTACAATGAGCAGTACTTC. It yields the protein CASSQDMGSGWYNEQYF. The chain is built from TRBV3-1 and TRBJ2-5, with a possible D match to TRBD2 (6 bases). V was clipped by 0 bases and J by 11 bases, with 25 bases between them. The CDR3 is made up of 17 amino acids. The V gene's germline CDR1 is LGHDT and CDR2 YNNKEL (reference sequence).

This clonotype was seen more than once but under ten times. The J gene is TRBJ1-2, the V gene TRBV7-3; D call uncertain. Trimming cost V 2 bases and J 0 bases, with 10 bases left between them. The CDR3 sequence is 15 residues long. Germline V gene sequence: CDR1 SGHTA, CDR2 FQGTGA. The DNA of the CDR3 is TGTGCCAGCAGCTTAGAGCGCCAAACTAACTATGGCTACACCTTC. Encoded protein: CASSLERQTNYGYTF.

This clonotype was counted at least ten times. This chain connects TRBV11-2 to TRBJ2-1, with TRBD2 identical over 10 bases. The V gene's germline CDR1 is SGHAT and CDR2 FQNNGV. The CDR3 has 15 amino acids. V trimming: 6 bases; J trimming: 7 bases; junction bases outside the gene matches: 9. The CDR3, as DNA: TGTGCCAGCAGGGCTCTAGCGGGGGTTGGGAATGAGCAGTTCTTC. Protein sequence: CASRALAGVGNEQFF. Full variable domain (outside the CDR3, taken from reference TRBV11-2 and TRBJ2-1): EAGVAQSPRYKIIEKRQSVAFWCNPISGHATLYWYQQILGQGPKLLIQFQNNGVVDDSQLPKDRFSAERLKGVDSTLKIQPAKLEDSAVYLCASRALAGVGNEQFFGPGTRLTVL.

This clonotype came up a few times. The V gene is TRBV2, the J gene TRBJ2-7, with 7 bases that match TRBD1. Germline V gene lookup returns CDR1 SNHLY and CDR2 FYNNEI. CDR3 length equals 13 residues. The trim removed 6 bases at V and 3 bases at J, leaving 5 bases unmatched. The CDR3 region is CASRPGQNYEQYF. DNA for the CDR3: TGTGCCAGCAGGCCGGGACAGAACTACGAGCAGTACTTC.

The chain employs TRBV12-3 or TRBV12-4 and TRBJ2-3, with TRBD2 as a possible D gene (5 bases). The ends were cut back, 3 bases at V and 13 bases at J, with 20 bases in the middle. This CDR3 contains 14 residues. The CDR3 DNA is TGTGCCAGCAGTTTGAGGGTGAGAACAGATGTGGAGTATTTT. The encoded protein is CASSLRVRTDVEYF.